These 27 T cell receptor beta chains originate from one sample sequenced in a study of T-cell reconstitution after alpha-beta-depleted transplantation in children. Unique molecular identifiers were built into the TCRbeta library. From the PCR reads, TCRdb called clonotypes with MiXCR, one entry per CDR3 protein. The table records around 25,000 distinct CDR3 sequences, 15% to 20% of them present only once. The sample was PBMCs, mostly from graft donor cells, taken 60 days after TCRalphabeta/CD19-depleted stem cell transplant. The receptors come from a male patient between 2 and 15 years old who had a stem cell transplant for acute lymphoblastic leukemia, so the T cells may come from the graft donor.

This clonotype turned up a few times. This chain joins TRBV5-1 and TRBJ2-5, with 9 positions matching TRBD2. Trimming at V came to 4 bases and at J to 3 bases, leaving 10 bases not matched to a gene. The CDR3 length is 16 residues. Germline CDR1 SGHRS, CDR2 YFSETQ. The CDR3 sequence is CASSRPVASGKETQYF. CDR3 nucleotides: TGCGCCAGCAGCCGCCCGGTGGCTAGCGGGAAAGAGACCCAGTACTTC.

Many counts were recorded for this clonotype. The chain combines TRBV7-9 with TRBJ2-3, with D unresolved. Germline V gene data show CDR1 as SEHNR and CDR2 as FQNEAQ (reference sequence). V was cut by 2 bases and J by 7 bases, with 16 bases left in between. The CDR3 is made up of 15 amino acids. CDR3 loop: CASSLIIGEWNTQYF. DNA for the CDR3: TGTGCCAGCAGCTTAATTATCGGAGAGTGGAATACGCAGTATTTT.

The chain employs TRBV3-1 and TRBJ2-3, with unresolved D. The CDR3 loop spans 14 amino acids. The germline V gene has CDR1 LGHDT and CDR2 YNNKEL (reference sequence). V was clipped by 0 bases and J by 3 bases, with 7 bases between them. The CDR3 loop reads CASSQDIGTDTQYF. As DNA, the CDR3 is TGTGCCAGCAGCCAAGATATAGGGACAGATACGCAGTATTTT.

The V call is TRBV7-2, the J call TRBJ2-3, with a possible D match to TRBD2 (5 bases). Deletions cut 0 bases from V and 6 bases from J, with 13 bases between. There are 15 residues in the CDR3. CDR1 and CDR2 from the germline V gene are SGHTA and FQGNSA. DNA for the CDR3: TGTGCCAGCAGCTTAGCAGGAGGATCGTACGATACGCAGTATTTT. It codes for CASSLAGGSYDTQYF.

There are a few counts of this clonotype. The rearrangement links TRBV28 to TRBJ2-1; 7 bases align to TRBD2. Germline CDR1 and CDR2: MDHEN and SYDVKM. The CDR3 is 10 amino acids. Trimming cost V 8 bases and J 8 bases; bases outside gene matches: 0. The CDR3 DNA reads TGTGCCAGCGGGGGGGATGAGCAGTTCTTC. It yields the protein CASGGDEQFF.

This clonotype appeared a few times. The V and J genes are TRBV19 and TRBJ1-2; TRBD1 might be the D (6 bases). Trimming pared 3 bases from V and 8 bases from J, leaving 7 bases between. The CDR3 spans 11 residues. Germline V gene data show CDR1 as LNHDA and CDR2 as SQIVND (reference sequence). For the CDR3, the DNA is TGTGCCAGTAGTATTGACAGGGGCTACACCTTC. This encodes CASSIDRGYTF.

In its sample, this clonotype was seen a few times. The chain couples TRBV25-1 to TRBJ1-4; D gene ambiguous. V was shortened by 4 bases and J by 6 bases, with 15 bases between the two germline ends. There are 15 residues in the CDR3. Germline assignment: CDR1 MGHDK and CDR2 SYGVNS. CDR3 DNA: TGTGCCAGCAGTGCTCCCGACCGGTCGGATGAAAAACTGTTTTTT. Translated: CASSAPDRSDEKLFF.

J is TRBJ1-4 and V is TRBV29-1, with D possibly matching TRBD1 (5 bases). Trimming took off 5 bases at V and 3 bases at J, with 10 bases between the two ends. Germline CDR1 SQVTM, CDR2 ANQGSEA. This CDR3 spans 13 amino acids. The CDR3 loop reads CSVLGRPNEKLFF. CDR3 nucleotides: TGCAGCGTTCTGGGGCGCCCTAATGAAAAACTGTTTTTT.

The sample holds many counts of this clonotype. The chain combines TRBV2 with TRBJ2-5; no clear D gene. Germline CDR1 and CDR2: SNHLY and FYNNEI. The CDR3 is 12 amino acids. Trimming took 8 bases from V and 1 from J, leaving 8 bases between them. CDR3 sequence reads: CASSLSQETQYF. CDR3 in DNA: TGTGCCAGCTCGCTTTCCCAAGAGACCCAGTACTTC.

This clonotype was observed many times. V gene TRBV25-1 combines with J gene TRBJ2-1; D gene uncertain. Per germline, CDR1 MGHDK and CDR2 SYGVNS. Trimming pared 7 bases from V and 5 bases from J, leaving 3 bases between. CDR3 length: 10 residues. In DNA form, the CDR3 reads TGTGCCAGCAAAAACAATGAGCAGTTCTTC. Protein sequence: CASKNNEQFF.

This clonotype was counted many times. CDR3 in amino acids: CSVATGFGETQYF. The CDR3 nucleotides are TGCAGCGTCGCTACCGGGTTTGGGGAGACCCAGTACTTC. This rearrangement joins TRBV29-1 to TRBJ2-5; no clear D gene. This CDR3 spans 13 amino acids. V was pared by 6 bases and J by 5 bases, with 16 bases between. From germline, CDR1 is SQVTM and CDR2 ANQGSEA.

This sequence joins TRBV11-2 and TRBJ1-5, with unresolved D. Per germline, CDR1 SGHAT and CDR2 FQNNGV. Trimming took 7 bases from V and 2 from J, leaving 24 bases between them. The CDR3 consists of 18 residues. The CDR3 coding sequence is TGTGCCAGCAACATTCAATGCTTGAAAGCGGACGGCAATCAGCCCCAGCATTTT. It translates to CASNIQCLKADGNQPQHF. The variable domain in full, completed from reference TRBV11-2 and TRBJ1-5, reads EAGVAQSPRYKIIEKRQSVAFWCNPISGHATLYWYQQILGQGPKLLIQFQNNGVVDDSQLPKDRFSAERLKGVDSTLKIQPAKLEDSAVYLCASNIQCLKADGNQPQHFGDGTRLSIL.

This rearrangement joins TRBV28 to TRBJ2-3, with TRBD1 matching over 7 bases. The V gene end was trimmed by 2 bases and the J gene end by 4 bases; junction bases not matched to a gene: 6. The length of the CDR3 is 15 residues. Germline V gives CDR1 MDHEN, CDR2 SYDVKM. Here the CDR3 DNA reads TGTGCCAGCAGTTTAAGCCGGGACAGATCAGATACGCAGTATTTT. The encoded protein is CASSLSRDRSDTQYF.

This rearrangement joins TRBV7-2 to TRBJ2-7; 8 positions match TRBD1. This CDR3 has 14 amino acids. V trimming: 3 bases; J trimming: 4 bases; junction bases outside the gene matches: 5. Looked up from germline, CDR1 is SGHTA and CDR2 is FQGNSA. Here the CDR3 reads CASSFSRGLYEQYF. CDR3 nucleotide sequence: TGTGCCAGCAGCTTTTCCAGGGGGCTTTACGAGCAGTACTTC. Based on the CDR3 plus reference TRBV7-2 and TRBJ2-7, the full variable domain is GAGVSQSPSNKVTEKGKDVELRCDPISGHTALYWYRQSLGQGLEFLIYFQGNSAPDKSGLPSDRFSAERTGGSVSTLTIQRTQQEDSAVYLCASSFSRGLYEQYFGPGTRLTVT.

This clonotype was counted ten times or more. The rearrangement links TRBV11-1 to TRBJ2-3, with D possibly TRBD2 on 5 matching bases. CDR3 size: 20 residues. V lost 4 bases and J 9 bases, leaving 35 bases between the germline ends. Per the germline V gene, CDR1 is SGHAT and CDR2 is FQDESV (reference sequence). The CDR3 spells CASSSPTGRHDPYYDGTQYF. The CDR3 nucleotides read TGTGCCAGCAGCTCCCCCACGGGGAGACACGATCCCTACTACGACGGGACGCAGTATTTT.

The J gene is TRBJ1-2, the V gene TRBV12-3 or TRBV12-4; unclear D gene. This CDR3 has 10 residues. Trimming removed 5 bases at V and 8 bases at J, with 6 bases between. The CDR3 region is CASSLGGYTF. For the CDR3, the DNA is TGTGCCAGCAGTCTCGGAGGCTACACCTTC.

Ten or more counts support this clonotype. The rearrangement links TRBV6-5 to TRBJ1-2, with unresolved D. Germline lookup yields CDR1 MNHEY and CDR2 SVGAGI. The V end was cut by 0 bases, the J end by 4 bases, with 6 bases between. The CDR3 is made up of 13 amino acids. CDR3 DNA: TGTGCCAGCAGTTACTCAGGAGGCTATGGCTACACCTTC. It yields the protein CASSYSGGYGYTF.

This clonotype was observed at least ten times. This rearrangement joins TRBV5-1 to TRBJ2-5; the D gene is possibly TRBD1 (5 bases). The CDR3 runs 14 residues. Germline-derived CDR1 and CDR2 are SGHRS and YFSETQ. Trimming pared 0 bases from V and 5 bases from J, leaving 11 bases between. The CDR3 reads CASSLEGLGETQYF. For the CDR3, the DNA is TGCGCCAGCAGCTTGGAGGGGCTCGGGGAGACCCAGTACTTC.

This clonotype has ten or more counts. The chain carries TRBV10-3 and TRBJ2-5; 15 bases are a match to TRBD2. With V trimmed by 3 bases and J by 1 base, 3 bases remained unmatched. The CDR3 extends over 17 amino acids. Germline lookup yields CDR1 ENHRY and CDR2 SYGVKD. CDR3 in DNA: TGTGCCATCAGTGACGGGACTAGCGGGGGGATCCAAGAGACCCAGTACTTC. Translation gives CAISDGTSGGIQETQYF.

The table lists this clonotype with many counts. The gene calls are TRBV6-5 and TRBJ2-1; 8 nucleotides align to TRBD2. Germline CDR1 reads MNHEY; CDR2 reads SVGAGI. This CDR3 has 14 residues. The junction had 4 bases not matched to a gene; V was cut back by 2 bases and J by 7 bases. CDR3 sequence (DNA): TGTGCCAGCAGTTACAGCGGGAGAAAAAATGAGCAGTTCTTC. Translation gives CASSYSGRKNEQFF.

This clonotype was seen many times. V and J are TRBV27 and TRBJ1-2; 7 bases are a match to TRBD1. CDR3 length: 16 residues. Losses at the gene ends were 3 bases for V and 6 bases for J; bases not matched to a gene: 13. CDR1 and CDR2 (germline): MNHEY, SMNVEV (reference sequence). The CDR3 region is CASSFIPQDRNNGYTF. The CDR3 bases are TGTGCCAGCAGTTTTATACCTCAGGACAGGAACAATGGCTACACCTTC.

V is TRBV10-2 and J is TRBJ1-5, with 9 bases aligning to TRBD1. Germline V gene sequence: CDR1 WSHSY, CDR2 SAAADI. Trimming took 6 bases from V and 3 from J; bases not matched to a gene: 6. The CDR3 contains 15 residues. The CDR3 protein is CASSETGGNNQPQHF. The CDR3, as DNA: TGCGCCAGCAGCGAGACAGGGGGTAACAATCAGCCCCAGCATTTT.

The genes are TRBV10-2 and TRBJ1-6; TRBD1 matches 7 bases. The V and J ends lost 10 bases and 9 bases, in that order; junction bases with no gene match: 9. The CDR3 loop spans 13 amino acids. Per germline, CDR1 WSHSY and CDR2 SAAADI. The CDR3 region is CATTTGIASPLHF. Written as DNA, the CDR3 is TGCGCCACAACGACAGGGATAGCTTCACCCCTCCACTTT.

This clonotype appeared many times. The V call is TRBV6-1, the J call TRBJ2-7; no clear D. The CDR3 consists of 14 residues. V dropped 1 base and J dropped 3 bases, with 10 bases sitting between them. Germline V gives CDR1 MNHNS, CDR2 SASEGT. The CDR3 nucleotides are TGTGCCAGCAGTGAAGGGACGGCGCTCTACGAGCAGTACTTC. Protein sequence: CASSEGTALYEQYF.

This clonotype was detected a few times. V and J are TRBV7-8 and TRBJ2-5, with 13 bases fitting TRBD2. The germline V gene has CDR1 SGHVS and CDR2 FQNEAQ. There are 17 residues in the CDR3. With V trimmed by 0 bases and J by 0 bases, 1 base remained unmatched. The CDR3 DNA reads as TGTGCCAGCAGCTTAGCGGGACTAGCGGGGAACCAAGAGACCCAGTACTTC. Translated, it gives CASSLAGLAGNQETQYF.

This clonotype has a handful of counts. The rearrangement joins TRBV20-1 to TRBJ2-1, with 10 bases aligning to TRBD2. The V gene end was trimmed by 2 bases and the J gene end by 10 bases; junction bases not matched to a gene: 8. There are 14 residues in the CDR3. CDR1 and CDR2 from the germline V gene are DFQATT and SNEGSKA (reference sequence). The CDR3 loop is CSARSQRGGGEQFF. DNA for the CDR3: TGCAGTGCTAGATCCCAGCGGGGGGGTGGGGAGCAGTTCTTC.

V gene TRBV3-1 combines with J gene TRBJ2-5; possibly TRBD2 for D (6 bases). The CDR3 loop spans 17 amino acids. Germline lookup yields CDR1 LGHDT and CDR2 YNNKEL (reference sequence). The germline V and J ends were trimmed by 10 bases and 5 bases, with 29 bases remaining between them. CDR3 protein: CATSQGIAGPSEETQYF. The CDR3 nucleotides read TGTGCCACCTCCCAAGGAATTGCGGGACCCTCAGAGGAGACCCAGTACTTC.